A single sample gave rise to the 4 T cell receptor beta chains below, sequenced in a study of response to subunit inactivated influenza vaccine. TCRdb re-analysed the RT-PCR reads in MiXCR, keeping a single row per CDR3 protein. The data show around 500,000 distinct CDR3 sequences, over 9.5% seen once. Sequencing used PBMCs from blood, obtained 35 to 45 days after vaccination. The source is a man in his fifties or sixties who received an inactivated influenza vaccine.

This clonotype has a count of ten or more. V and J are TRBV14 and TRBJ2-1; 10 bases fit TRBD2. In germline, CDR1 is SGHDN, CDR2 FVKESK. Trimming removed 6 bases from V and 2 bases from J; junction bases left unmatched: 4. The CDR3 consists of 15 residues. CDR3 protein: CASSPLAGPYNEQFF. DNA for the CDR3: TGTGCCAGCAGTCCACTAGCGGGACCCTACAATGAGCAGTTCTTC.

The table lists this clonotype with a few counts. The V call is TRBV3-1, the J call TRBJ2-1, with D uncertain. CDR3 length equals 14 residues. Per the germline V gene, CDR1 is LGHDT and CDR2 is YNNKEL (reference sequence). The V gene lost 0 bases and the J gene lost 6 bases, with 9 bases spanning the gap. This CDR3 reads CASSQDPKGNEQFF. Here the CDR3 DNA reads TGTGCCAGCAGCCAAGACCCGAAGGGCAATGAGCAGTTCTTC.

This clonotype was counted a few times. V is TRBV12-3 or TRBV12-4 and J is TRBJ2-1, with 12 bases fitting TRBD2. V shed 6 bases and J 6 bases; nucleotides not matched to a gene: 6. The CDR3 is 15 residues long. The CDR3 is CASSPSGGAVNEQFF. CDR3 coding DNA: TGTGCCAGCAGCCCTAGCGGGGGGGCGGTCAATGAGCAGTTCTTC.

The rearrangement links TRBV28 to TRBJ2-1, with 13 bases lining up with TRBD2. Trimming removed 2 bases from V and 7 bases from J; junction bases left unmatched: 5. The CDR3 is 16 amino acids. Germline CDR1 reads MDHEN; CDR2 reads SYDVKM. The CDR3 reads CASSLARTSGRNEQFF. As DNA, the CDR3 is TGTGCCAGCAGTTTAGCAAGGACTAGCGGGAGAAATGAGCAGTTCTTC.